A single sample gave rise to the 24 T cell receptor beta chains below, sequenced in a study of PD-1 blockade in classical Hodgkin lymphoma. Every single patient, without exception, relapsed after autologous stem cell transplantation, and brentuximab vedotin exposure varied. Repertoires were generated with immunoSEQ multiplex PCR, while TCRdb's copy carries only in-frame clones and drops some. The sample lists over 50,000 clones, approximately 84% occurring once. The sample in question was peripheral blood mononuclear cells (PBMCs), obtained at baseline. Receptors originate from a human donor with classical Hodgkin lymphoma.

The chain combines TRBV10-3 with TRBJ2-1; the D gene is possibly TRBD1 (6 bases). CDR3 length: 12 residues. Per the germline V gene, CDR1 is ENHRY and CDR2 is SYGVKD. V lost 4 bases and J 8 bases, leaving 9 bases between the germline ends. CDR3 coding DNA: TGTGCCATCAGTGGGACAGCCGATGAGCAGTTCTTC. Its translation is CAISGTADEQFF.

The chain carries TRBV6-6 and TRBJ1-2, with TRBD1 as a possible D gene (6 bases). Deletions cut 4 bases from V and 1 base from J, with 13 bases between. Germline V gene lookup returns CDR1 MNHNY and CDR2 SVGAGI (reference sequence). The CDR3 spans 15 residues. CDR3 loop: CASSLRTVLNYGYTF. The CDR3 region has the DNA TGTGCCAGCAGTTTGAGGACAGTCCTTAACTATGGCTACACCTTC.

The gene calls are TRBV7-2 and TRBJ2-3; D unresolved. The germline CDR1 and CDR2 sequences are SGHTA and FQGNSA. The length of the CDR3 is 14 residues. Trimming took 5 bases from V and 2 from J, leaving 11 bases between them. This CDR3 is CASSGNSLTDTQYF. The CDR3 DNA reads as TGTGCCAGCAGCGGCAACTCCCTCACAGATACGCAGTATTTT. The variable domain in full, with the rest retrieved from reference TRBV7-2 and TRBJ2-3, is GAGVSQSPSNKVTEKGKDVELRCDPISGHTALYWYRQSLGQGLEFLIYFQGNSAPDKSGLPSDRFSAERTGGSVSTLTIQRTQQEDSAVYLCASSGNSLTDTQYFGPGTRLTVL.

The genes are TRBV29-1 and TRBJ1-5; perhaps TRBD1 as D (6 bases). The CDR3 sequence is 13 residues long. Looked up from germline, CDR1 is SQVTM and CDR2 is ANQGSEA. V dropped 6 bases and J dropped 7 bases, with 16 bases sitting between them. CDR3 coding DNA: TGCAGCGTCGCTGGACAGCCCGGCCAGCCCCAGCATTTT. Amino acids: CSVAGQPGQPQHF.

V and J are TRBV6-6 and TRBJ2-3; D uncertain. Germline CDR1 reads MNHNY; CDR2 reads SVGAGI (reference sequence). CDR3 length: 14 amino acids. The V gene lost 1 base and the J gene lost 1 base, with 6 bases spanning the gap. CDR3 amino acids: CASSYWAGTDTQYF. CDR3 DNA sequence: TGTGCCAGCAGTTACTGGGCTGGCACAGATACGCAGTATTTT.

The rearrangement joins TRBV7-9 to TRBJ1-1; 10 bases match TRBD1. The CDR3 consists of 18 residues. The trim removed 1 base at V and 2 bases at J, leaving 10 bases unmatched. The germline V gene encodes CDR1 SEHNR and CDR2 FQNEAQ (reference sequence). DNA for the CDR3: TGTGCCAGCAGCTTAGGGCCCGGGACAGGGGCGGGTAACACTGAAGCTTTCTTT. It specifies CASSLGPGTGAGNTEAFF.

V usage is TRBV7-6 and J usage is TRBJ1-3; D is uncertain. V lost 4 bases and J 1 base, leaving 17 bases between the germline ends. This CDR3 is built from 17 residues. Germline V gene sequence: CDR1 SGHVS, CDR2 FNYEAQ. The DNA of the CDR3 is TGTGCCAGCAGCTCCTATCCACGGGGAGGGTCTGGAAACACCATATATTTT. Its protein is CASSSYPRGGSGNTIYF.

V is TRBV5-6 and J is TRBJ2-5; D possibly corresponds to TRBD2 (6 bases). Between the trimmed V and J ends, which lost 3 bases and 5 bases, there was a span of 17 bases. From germline, CDR1 is SGHDT and CDR2 YYEEEE. The CDR3 loop spans 15 amino acids. The CDR3 loop is CASSSGLYAGETQYF. Here the CDR3 DNA reads TGTGCCAGCAGCTCGGGACTCTACGCGGGCGAGACCCAGTACTTC.

The rearrangement joins TRBV27 to TRBJ2-5; no clear D gene. Germline lookup yields CDR1 MNHEY and CDR2 SMNVEV (reference sequence). The CDR3 covers 15 residues. V shed 1 base and J shed 2 bases, with 11 bases lying between them. The CDR3 here is CASSLWYRTQETQYF. The CDR3 DNA follows: TGTGCCAGCAGTTTATGGTACAGAACTCAAGAGACCCAGTACTTC.

This clone was recorded once. The rearrangement joins TRBV21-1 to TRBJ1-1; the table's D call TRBD1 went unverified against the DNA. TRBV21-1 is designated a pseudogene. The CDR3 is 17 residues long. The CDR3 DNA reads as TGTGCCAGCAGCTCTGGGGCAGGGGCGACGTATAGCACTGAAGCTTTCTTT. It codes for CASSSGAGATYSTEAFF.

The J gene is TRBJ1-2, the V gene TRBV2; TRBD1 aligns across 7 bases. This CDR3 spans 12 amino acids. Germline CDR1 SNHLY, CDR2 FYNNEI. V shed 6 bases and J 4 bases; nucleotides not matched to a gene: 2. CDR3 sequence (DNA): TGTGCCAGCAGAGGACAGGTCTATGGCTACACCTTC. Protein product: CASRGQVYGYTF.

J is TRBJ1-5 and V is TRBV15; D possibly corresponds to TRBD1 (5 bases). Germline CDR1 reads LNHNV; CDR2 reads YYDKDF (reference sequence). Trimming took 3 bases from V and 6 from J, leaving 12 bases between them. The CDR3 extends over 14 amino acids. The CDR3 loop is CATSRGPGGQPQHF. As DNA, the CDR3 is TGTGCCACCAGCAGGGGACCCGGGGGTCAGCCCCAGCATTTT.

This chain uses TRBV27 with TRBJ2-1, with TRBD2 identical over 8 bases. Germline V gene data show CDR1 as MNHEY and CDR2 as SMNVEV (reference sequence). The ends lost 7 bases at V and 8 bases at J; junction bases unmatched: 19. The CDR3 extends over 17 amino acids. CDR3 in amino acids: CASTPLRISGISHEQFF. The CDR3 bases are TGTGCCAGCACCCCCCTGAGGATTAGCGGGATCTCGCATGAGCAGTTCTTC.

This clone was seen a handful of times. The chain carries TRBV10-3 and TRBJ2-7, with 12 nucleotides matching TRBD2. The V and J ends lost 8 bases and 2 bases, in that order; junction bases with no gene match: 1. CDR3 length: 13 amino acids. Germline V gene data show CDR1 as ENHRY and CDR2 as SYGVKD. CDR3 coding DNA: TGTGCCATCGGGACTAGCGGGCCCTACGAGCAGTACTTC. Translating gives CAIGTSGPYEQYF.

This clone came up a few times. The rearrangement joins TRBV4-1 to TRBJ1-5; D may be TRBD1 (6 bases). This CDR3 spans 16 amino acids. Trimming took off 1 base at V and 9 bases at J, with 19 bases between the two ends. Germline V gene lookup returns CDR1 MGHRA and CDR2 YSYEKL. CDR3 in amino acids: CASSQGWARGPGPQHF. As DNA, the CDR3 is TGCGCCAGCAGCCAAGGATGGGCCAGGGGCCCAGGGCCCCAGCATTTT.

This chain joins TRBV29-1 and TRBJ2-5, with 12 bases that match TRBD2. The V gene's germline CDR1 is SQVTM and CDR2 ANQGSEA. The CDR3 sequence is 17 residues long. Trimming took 0 bases from V and 2 from J; bases not matched to a gene: 7. Written as DNA, the CDR3 is TGCAGCGTTGAAGATCTAGCGGGAGGGCCTTATCAAGAGACCCAGTACTTC. This translates into CSVEDLAGGPYQETQYF.

The rearrangement uses TRBV29-1 and TRBJ2-1; tentatively, D is TRBD1 or TRBD2 (5 bases each). CDR1 SQVTM and CDR2 ANQGSEA come from the germline V gene. The CDR3 has 14 amino acids. V was cut by 3 bases and J by 4 bases, with 13 bases left in between. The CDR3 loop reads CSVDGAHPYNEQFF. CDR3 in DNA: TGCAGCGTTGACGGGGCTCATCCTTACAATGAGCAGTTCTTC.

The chain joins TRBV9 to TRBJ2-7, with D unresolved. The germline V and J ends were trimmed by 7 bases and 0 bases, with 8 bases remaining between them. The germline CDR1 and CDR2 sequences are SGDLS and YYNGEE. The CDR3 runs 12 residues. The CDR3 reads CASGRSSYEQYF. The CDR3 DNA reads TGTGCCAGCGGGCGGAGCTCCTACGAGCAGTACTTC.

This chain joins TRBV27 and TRBJ2-2; D might be TRBD1 (5 bases). Germline CDR1 is MNHEY and CDR2 is SMNVEV (reference sequence). Trimming took off 9 bases at V and 2 bases at J, with 22 bases between the two ends. The CDR3 spans 17 residues. CDR3 region: CASKDRTGQTNTGELFF. The DNA for the CDR3 is TGTGCCAGTAAAGACCGGACCGGACAAACAAACACCGGGGAGCTGTTTTTT.

The rearrangement links TRBV19 to TRBJ2-3; TRBD1 might be the D (6 bases). The CDR3 sequence is 15 residues long. CDR1 LNHDA and CDR2 SQIVND come from the germline V gene (reference sequence). Deletions cut 5 bases from V and 2 bases from J, with 14 bases between. CDR3 protein: CASSPTGITTDTQYF. CDR3 bases: TGTGCCAGTAGTCCTACAGGGATCACCACAGATACGCAGTATTTT.

The V gene is TRBV27, the J gene TRBJ2-4; D not resolved. This CDR3 region has 13 residues. The V gene lost 4 bases and the J gene lost 7 bases, with 11 bases spanning the gap. Germline CDR1 MNHEY, CDR2 SMNVEV (reference sequence). In nucleotides, the CDR3 is TGTGCCAGCAGTTATGGGAACGGGAACATTCAGTACTTC. Translating gives CASSYGNGNIQYF.

The chain joins TRBV9 to TRBJ2-3, with no clear D. V shed 2 bases and J shed 2 bases, with 12 bases lying between them. Germline CDR1 reads SGDLS; CDR2 reads YYNGEE. The CDR3 spans 15 residues. CDR3 loop: CASSVSVGYTDTQYF. Here the CDR3 DNA reads TGTGCCAGCAGCGTCTCCGTAGGGTACACAGATACGCAGTATTTT.

This chain connects TRBV6-6 to TRBJ1-1, with D possibly TRBD1 on 6 matching bases. The CDR3 has 15 residues. Germline CDR1 MNHNY, CDR2 SVGAGI (reference sequence). The V gene lost 0 bases and the J gene lost 5 bases, with 13 bases spanning the gap. CDR3 bases: TGTGCCAGCAGTTACTCCCCGGACAGAAGGACTGAAGCTTTCTTT. Encoded protein: CASSYSPDRRTEAFF.

CDR3 nucleotides: TGTGCCAGCAGTGCCTCGACGACCCCCCTCTTACCCGGGGAGCTGTTTTTT. Residues: CASSASTTPLLPGELFF. The chain carries TRBV25-1 and TRBJ2-2; D ambiguous. Trimming removed 4 bases at V and 6 bases at J, with 21 bases between. This CDR3 has 17 residues. The germline gives CDR1 MGHDK, CDR2 SYGVNS. The variable domain in full, with the rest retrieved from reference TRBV25-1 and TRBJ2-2, is EADIYQTPRYLVIGTGKKITLECSQTMGHDKMYWYQQDPGMELHLIHYSYGVNSTEKGDLSSESTVSRIRTEHFPLTLESARPSHTSQYLCASSASTTPLLPGELFFGEGSRLTVL.